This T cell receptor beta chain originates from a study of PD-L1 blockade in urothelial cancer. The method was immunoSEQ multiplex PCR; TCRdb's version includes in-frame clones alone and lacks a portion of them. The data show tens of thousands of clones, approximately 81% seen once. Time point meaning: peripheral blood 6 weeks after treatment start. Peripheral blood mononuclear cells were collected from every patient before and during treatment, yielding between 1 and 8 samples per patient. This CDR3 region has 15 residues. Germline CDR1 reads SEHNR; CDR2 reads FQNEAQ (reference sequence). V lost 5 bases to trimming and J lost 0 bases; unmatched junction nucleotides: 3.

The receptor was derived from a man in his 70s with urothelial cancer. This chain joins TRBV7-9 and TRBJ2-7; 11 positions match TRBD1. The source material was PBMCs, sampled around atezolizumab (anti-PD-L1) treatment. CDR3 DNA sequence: TGTGCCAGCAGCCCGGGACAGGGGGGCTCCTACGAGCAGTACTTC. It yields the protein CASSPGQGGSYEQYF.